This TCR beta chain emerged from a study of blood T cells in healthy people across ages. This CDR3 is built from 13 residues. Trimming cost V 6 bases and J 5 bases; bases outside gene matches: 3. Per the germline V gene, CDR1 is SGHAT and CDR2 is FQNNGV. Using a J-beta primer mix together with a sample-barcoded 5' primer, a second PCR was run for roughly 7 to 11 cycles. A single record per CDR3 protein comes from TCRdb applying MiXCR to the 5' RACE reads. Of 1.5 million to 2 million distinct CDR3 sequences in the sample, roughly a third were seen once. In its sample, this clonotype was seen a few times.

This receptor was obtained from a young woman in good health. What was sequenced was blood. The chain recombines TRBV11-2 with TRBJ2-7; TRBD2 agrees at 11 bases. The CDR3 reads CASRLAGGNEQYF. The DNA of the CDR3 is TGTGCCAGCAGGCTAGCGGGAGGAAACGAGCAGTACTTC.